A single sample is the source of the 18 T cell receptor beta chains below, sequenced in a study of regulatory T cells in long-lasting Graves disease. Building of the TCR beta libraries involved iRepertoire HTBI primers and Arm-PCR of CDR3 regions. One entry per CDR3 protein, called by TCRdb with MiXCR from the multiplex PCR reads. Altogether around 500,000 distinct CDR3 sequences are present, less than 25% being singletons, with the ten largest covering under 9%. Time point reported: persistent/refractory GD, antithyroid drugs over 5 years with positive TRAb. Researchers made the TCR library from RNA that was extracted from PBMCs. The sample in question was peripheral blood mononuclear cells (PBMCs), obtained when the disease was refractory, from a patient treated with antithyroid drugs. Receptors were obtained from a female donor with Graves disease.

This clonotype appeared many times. CDR3 sequence: CAISESVRGAYGYTF. For the CDR3, the DNA is TGTGCCATCAGTGAGTCAGTTAGGGGGGCCTATGGCTACACCTTC. The chain couples TRBV10-3 to TRBJ1-2, with a weak D call TRBD1 (6 bases). V dropped 0 bases and J dropped 4 bases, with 12 bases sitting between them. Germline values: CDR1 ENHRY, CDR2 SYGVKD. The CDR3 covers 15 residues.

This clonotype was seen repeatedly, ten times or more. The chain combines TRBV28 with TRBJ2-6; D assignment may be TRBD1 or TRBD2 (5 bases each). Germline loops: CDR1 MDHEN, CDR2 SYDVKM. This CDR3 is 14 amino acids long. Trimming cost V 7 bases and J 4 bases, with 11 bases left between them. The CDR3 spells CASTPGAGANVLTF. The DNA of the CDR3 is TGTGCCAGCACGCCCGGGGCCGGGGCCAACGTCCTGACTTTC.

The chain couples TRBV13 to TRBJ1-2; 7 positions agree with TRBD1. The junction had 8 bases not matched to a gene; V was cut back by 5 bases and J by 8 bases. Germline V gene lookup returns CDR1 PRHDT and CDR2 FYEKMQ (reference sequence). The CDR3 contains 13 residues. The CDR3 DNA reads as TGTGCCAGCAGCCACAGGGGTTCGCTAGGCTACACCTTC. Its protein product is CASSHRGSLGYTF.

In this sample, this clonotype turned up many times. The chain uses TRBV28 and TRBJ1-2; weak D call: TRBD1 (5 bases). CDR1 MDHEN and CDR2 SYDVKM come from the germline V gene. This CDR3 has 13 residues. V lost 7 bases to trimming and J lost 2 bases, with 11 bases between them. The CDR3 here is CASTLDKNYGYTF. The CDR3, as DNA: TGTGCCAGCACTTTGGACAAAAACTATGGCTACACCTTC.

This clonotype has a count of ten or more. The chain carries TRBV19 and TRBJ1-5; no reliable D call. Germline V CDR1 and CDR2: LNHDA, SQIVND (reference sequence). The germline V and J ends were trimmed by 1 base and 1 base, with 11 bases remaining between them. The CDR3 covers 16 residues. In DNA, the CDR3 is TGTGCCAGTAGTATAGTAGTCCAGTTAAGCAATCAGCCCCAGCATTTT. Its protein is CASSIVVQLSNQPQHF.

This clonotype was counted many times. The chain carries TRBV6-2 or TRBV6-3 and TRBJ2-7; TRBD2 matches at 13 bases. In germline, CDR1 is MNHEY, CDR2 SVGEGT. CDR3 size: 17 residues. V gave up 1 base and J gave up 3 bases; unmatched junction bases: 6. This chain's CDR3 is CASSYLQGLAGLYEQYF. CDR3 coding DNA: TGTGCCAGCAGTTACTTGCAGGGACTAGCGGGACTCTACGAGCAGTACTTC.

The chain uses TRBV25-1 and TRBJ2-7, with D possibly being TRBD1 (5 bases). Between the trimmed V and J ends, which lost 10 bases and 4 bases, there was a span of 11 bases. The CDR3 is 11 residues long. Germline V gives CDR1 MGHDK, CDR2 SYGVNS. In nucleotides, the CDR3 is TGTGCCACCGCGACAGCGTACGAGCAGTACTTC. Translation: CATATAYEQYF.

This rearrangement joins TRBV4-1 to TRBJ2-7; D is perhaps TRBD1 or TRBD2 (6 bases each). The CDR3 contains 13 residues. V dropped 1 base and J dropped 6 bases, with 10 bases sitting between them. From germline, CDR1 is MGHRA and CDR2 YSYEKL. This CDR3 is CASSQVQGGEQYF. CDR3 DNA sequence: TGCGCCAGCAGCCAAGTACAGGGAGGCGAGCAGTACTTC.

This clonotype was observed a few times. Written as DNA, the CDR3 is TGTGCCAGTAGTACAAAAACCGTTAGCAATCAGCCCCAGCATTTT. Translated, it gives CASSTKTVSNQPQHF. This chain joins TRBV19 and TRBJ1-5, with no clear D. The CDR3 covers 15 residues. Per germline, CDR1 LNHDA and CDR2 SQIVND (reference sequence). Trimming removed 4 bases from V and 0 bases from J, with 10 bases in between.

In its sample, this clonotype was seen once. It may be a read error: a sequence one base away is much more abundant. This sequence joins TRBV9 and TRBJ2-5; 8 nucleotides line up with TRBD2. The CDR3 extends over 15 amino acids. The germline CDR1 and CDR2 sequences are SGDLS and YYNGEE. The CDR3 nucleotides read TGTGCCGGCAGCGTAGGCGGGAGGTTCTTGGAGACCCAGTACTTC. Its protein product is CAGSVGGRFLETQYF.

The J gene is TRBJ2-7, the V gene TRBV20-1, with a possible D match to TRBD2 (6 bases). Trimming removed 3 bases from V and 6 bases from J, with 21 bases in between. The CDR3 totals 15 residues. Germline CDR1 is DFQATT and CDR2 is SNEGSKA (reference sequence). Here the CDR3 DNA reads TGCAGTGCTAGTCCAATTGGCGGAGGGGCAGCCGAGCAGTACTTC. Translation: CSASPIGGGAAEQYF.

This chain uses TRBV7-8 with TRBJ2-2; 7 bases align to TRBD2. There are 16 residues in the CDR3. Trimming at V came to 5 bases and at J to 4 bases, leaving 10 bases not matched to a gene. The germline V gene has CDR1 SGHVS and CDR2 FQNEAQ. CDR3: CASSPVAGAVTGELFF. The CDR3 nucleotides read TGTGCCAGCAGCCCCGTGGCGGGAGCGGTCACCGGGGAGCTGTTTTTT.

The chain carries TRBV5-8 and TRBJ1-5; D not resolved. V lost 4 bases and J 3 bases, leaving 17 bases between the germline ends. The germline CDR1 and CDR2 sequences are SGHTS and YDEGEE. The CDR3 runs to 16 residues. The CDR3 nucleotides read TGTGCCAGCAGCCTTTATACCTTAGGGAACAATCAGCCCCAGCATTTT. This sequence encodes CASSLYTLGNNQPQHF.

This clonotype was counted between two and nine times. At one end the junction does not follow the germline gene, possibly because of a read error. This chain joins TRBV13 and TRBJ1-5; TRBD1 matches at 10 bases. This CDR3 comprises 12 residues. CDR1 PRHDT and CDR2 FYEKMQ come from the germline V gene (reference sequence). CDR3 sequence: CASSFGTGEVEF. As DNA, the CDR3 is TGTGCCAGCAGCTTCGGGACAGGGGAAGTAGAGTTT.

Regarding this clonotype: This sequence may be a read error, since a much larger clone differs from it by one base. The CDR3 nucleotides are TGTGCCAGCAGCGAATACGGGGGGCCCCCAGCTCTCTTT. This gives the protein CASSEYGGPPALF. The chain is built from TRBV6-2 or TRBV6-3 and TRBJ1-1; tentatively, D is TRBD1 (6 bases). The CDR3 length is 13 residues. Germline values: CDR1 MNHEY, CDR2 SVGEGT.

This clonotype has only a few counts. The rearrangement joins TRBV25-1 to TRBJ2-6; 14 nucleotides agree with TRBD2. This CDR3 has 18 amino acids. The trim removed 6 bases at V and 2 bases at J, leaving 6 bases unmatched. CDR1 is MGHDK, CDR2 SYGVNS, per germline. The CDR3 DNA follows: TGTGCCAGCAGCCCCCTGGGACTAGCGGGAGCTGGGGCCAACGTCCTGACTTTC. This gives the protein CASSPLGLAGAGANVLTF.

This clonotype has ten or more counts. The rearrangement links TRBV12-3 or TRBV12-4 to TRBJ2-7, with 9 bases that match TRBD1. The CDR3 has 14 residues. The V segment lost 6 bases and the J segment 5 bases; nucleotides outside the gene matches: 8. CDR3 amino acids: CASSSGQGDHEQYF. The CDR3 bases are TGTGCCAGCAGCTCGGGACAGGGAGACCACGAGCAGTACTTC.

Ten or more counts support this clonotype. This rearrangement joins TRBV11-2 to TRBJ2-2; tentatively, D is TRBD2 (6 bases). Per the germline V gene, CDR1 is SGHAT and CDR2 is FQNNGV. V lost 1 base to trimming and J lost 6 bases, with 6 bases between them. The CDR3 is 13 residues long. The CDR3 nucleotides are TGTGCCAGCAGCTTAGGGGGGGCCGGGGAGCTGTTTTTT. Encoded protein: CASSLGGAGELFF.